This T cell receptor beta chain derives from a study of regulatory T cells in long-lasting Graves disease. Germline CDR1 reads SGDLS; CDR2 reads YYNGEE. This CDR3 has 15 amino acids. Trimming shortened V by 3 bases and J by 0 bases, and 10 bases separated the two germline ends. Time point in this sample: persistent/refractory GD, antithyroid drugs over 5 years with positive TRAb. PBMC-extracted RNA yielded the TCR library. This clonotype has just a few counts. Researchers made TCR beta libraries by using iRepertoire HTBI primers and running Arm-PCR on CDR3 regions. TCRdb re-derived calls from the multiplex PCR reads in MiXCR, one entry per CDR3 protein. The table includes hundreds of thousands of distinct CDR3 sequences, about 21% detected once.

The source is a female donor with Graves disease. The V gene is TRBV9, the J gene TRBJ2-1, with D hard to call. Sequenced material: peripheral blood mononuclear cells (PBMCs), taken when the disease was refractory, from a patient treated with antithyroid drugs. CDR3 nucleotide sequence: TGTGCCAGCAGCGGACTTCTTAGCTCCTACAATGAGCAGTTCTTC. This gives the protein CASSGLLSSYNEQFF.